This TCR beta chain was documented in a study of blood T cells in healthy people across ages. It was with a sample-barcoded 5' primer and a J-beta primer mix that a second PCR of about 6 to 12 cycles was run. TCRdb analysed the 5' RACE reads with MiXCR anew, one entry per CDR3 protein. Among about 810,000 distinct CDR3 sequences listed, about 34% were seen once. This CDR3 is built from 14 residues. Unmatched junction bases numbered 6, after V lost 1 base and J lost 6 bases. CDR1 is SGHTA and CDR2 is FQGNSA in the germline V gene. Total RNA, at least 6 micrograms per sample, came from PBMCs. This chain joins TRBV7-2 and TRBJ2-7, with 7 bases aligning to TRBD1. The source material was blood. This receptor was obtained from a man between 18 and 35 years old in good health. CDR3: CASSLGPEGAEQYF. The CDR3 DNA reads as TGTGCCAGCAGCTTAGGCCCTGAGGGGGCCGAGCAGTACTTC.